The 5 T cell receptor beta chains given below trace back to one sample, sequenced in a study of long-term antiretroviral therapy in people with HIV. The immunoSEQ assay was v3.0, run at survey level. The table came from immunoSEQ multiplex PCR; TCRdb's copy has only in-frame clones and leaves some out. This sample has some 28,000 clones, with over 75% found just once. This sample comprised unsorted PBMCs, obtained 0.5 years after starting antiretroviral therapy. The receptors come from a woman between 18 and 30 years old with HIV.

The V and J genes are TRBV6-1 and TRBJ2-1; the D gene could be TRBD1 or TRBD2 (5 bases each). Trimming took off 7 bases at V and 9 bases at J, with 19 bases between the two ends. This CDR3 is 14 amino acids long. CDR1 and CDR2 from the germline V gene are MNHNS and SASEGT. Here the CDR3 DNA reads TGTGCCAGCATCCGACCGGGACCTGTCGGTGAGCAGTTCTTC. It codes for CASIRPGPVGEQFF.

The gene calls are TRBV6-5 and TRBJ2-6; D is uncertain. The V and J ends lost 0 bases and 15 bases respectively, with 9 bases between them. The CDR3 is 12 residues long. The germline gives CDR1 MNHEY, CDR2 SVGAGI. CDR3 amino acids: CASSYSTEGLTF. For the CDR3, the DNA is TGTGCCAGCAGTTACTCCACAGAAGGCCTGACTTTC.

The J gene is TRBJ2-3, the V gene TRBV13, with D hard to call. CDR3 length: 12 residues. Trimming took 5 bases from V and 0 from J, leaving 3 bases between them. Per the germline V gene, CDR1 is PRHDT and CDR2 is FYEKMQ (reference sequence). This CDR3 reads CASSPSTDTQYF. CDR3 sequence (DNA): TGTGCCAGCAGCCCTAGCACAGATACGCAGTATTTT.

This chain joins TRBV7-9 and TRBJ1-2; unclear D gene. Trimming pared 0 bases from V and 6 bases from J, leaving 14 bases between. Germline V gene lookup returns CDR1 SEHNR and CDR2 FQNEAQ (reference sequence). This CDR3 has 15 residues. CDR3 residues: CASSLAPNPVDGYTF. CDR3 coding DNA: TGTGCCAGCAGCTTAGCCCCGAACCCGGTGGATGGCTACACCTTC.

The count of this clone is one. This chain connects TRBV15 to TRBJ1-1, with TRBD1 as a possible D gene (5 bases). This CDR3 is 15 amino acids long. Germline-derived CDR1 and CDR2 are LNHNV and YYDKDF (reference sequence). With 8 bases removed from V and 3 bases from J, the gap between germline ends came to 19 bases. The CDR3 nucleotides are TGTGCCACCCACTCGGGAGGTGGGGGTGACACTGAAGCTTTCTTT. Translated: CATHSGGGGDTEAFF.